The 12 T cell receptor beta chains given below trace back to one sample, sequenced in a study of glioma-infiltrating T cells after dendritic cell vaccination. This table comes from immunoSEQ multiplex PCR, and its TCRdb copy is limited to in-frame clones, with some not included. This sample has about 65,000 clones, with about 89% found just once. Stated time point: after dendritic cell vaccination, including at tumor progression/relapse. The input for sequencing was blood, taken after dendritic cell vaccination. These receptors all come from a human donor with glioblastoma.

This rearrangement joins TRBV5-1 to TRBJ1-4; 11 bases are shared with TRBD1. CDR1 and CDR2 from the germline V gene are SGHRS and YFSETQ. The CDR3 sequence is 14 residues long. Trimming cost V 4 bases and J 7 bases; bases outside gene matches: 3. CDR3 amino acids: CASSPGTGGEKLFF. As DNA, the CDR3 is TGCGCCAGCAGCCCCGGGACAGGGGGTGAAAAACTGTTTTTT.

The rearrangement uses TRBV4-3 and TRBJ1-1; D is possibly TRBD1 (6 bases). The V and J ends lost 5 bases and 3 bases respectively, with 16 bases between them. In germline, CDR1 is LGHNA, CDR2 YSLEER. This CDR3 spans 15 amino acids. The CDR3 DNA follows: TGCGCCAGCAGCTCGGGGAGGGGGTTTGACACTGAAGCTTTCTTT. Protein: CASSSGRGFDTEAFF.

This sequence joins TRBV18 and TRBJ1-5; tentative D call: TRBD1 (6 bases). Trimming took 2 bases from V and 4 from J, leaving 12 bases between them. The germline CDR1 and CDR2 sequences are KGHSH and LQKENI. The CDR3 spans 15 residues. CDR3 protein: CASSPVGASNQPQHF. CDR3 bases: TGTGCCAGCTCACCAGTGGGGGCGAGTAATCAGCCCCAGCATTTT.

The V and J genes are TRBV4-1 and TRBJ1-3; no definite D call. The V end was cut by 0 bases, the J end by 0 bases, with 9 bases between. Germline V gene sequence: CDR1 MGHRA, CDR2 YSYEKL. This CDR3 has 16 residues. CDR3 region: CASSQDMASSGNTIYF. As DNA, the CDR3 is TGCGCCAGCAGCCAAGATATGGCCAGCTCTGGAAACACCATATATTTT.

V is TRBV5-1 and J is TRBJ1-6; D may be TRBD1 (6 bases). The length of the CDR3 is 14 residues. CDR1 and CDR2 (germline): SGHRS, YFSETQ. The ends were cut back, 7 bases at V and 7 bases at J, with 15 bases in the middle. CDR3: CASREGVGNSPLHF. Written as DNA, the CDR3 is TGCGCCAGCCGCGAGGGGGTAGGGAATTCACCCCTCCACTTT. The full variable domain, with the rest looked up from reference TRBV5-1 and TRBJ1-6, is KAGVTQTPRYLIKTRGQQVTLSCSPISGHRSVSWYQQTPGQGLQFLFEYFSETQRNKGNFPGRFSGRQFSNSRSEMNVSTLELGDSALYLCASREGVGNSPLHFGNGTRLTVT.

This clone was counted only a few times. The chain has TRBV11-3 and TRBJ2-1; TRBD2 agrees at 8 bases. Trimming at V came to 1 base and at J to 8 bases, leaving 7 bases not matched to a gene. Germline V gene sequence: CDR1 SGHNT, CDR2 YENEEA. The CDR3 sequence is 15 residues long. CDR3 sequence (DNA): TGTGCCAGCAGCTTAGCGGGAGGGATAAACGATGAGCAGTTCTTC. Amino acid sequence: CASSLAGGINDEQFF.

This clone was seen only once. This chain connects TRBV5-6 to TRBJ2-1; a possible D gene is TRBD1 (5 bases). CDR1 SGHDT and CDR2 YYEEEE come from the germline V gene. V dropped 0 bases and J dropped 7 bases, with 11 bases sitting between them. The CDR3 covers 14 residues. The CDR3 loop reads CASSLVGPKNEQFF. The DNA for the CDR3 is TGTGCCAGCAGCTTGGTGGGGCCTAAGAATGAGCAGTTCTTC.

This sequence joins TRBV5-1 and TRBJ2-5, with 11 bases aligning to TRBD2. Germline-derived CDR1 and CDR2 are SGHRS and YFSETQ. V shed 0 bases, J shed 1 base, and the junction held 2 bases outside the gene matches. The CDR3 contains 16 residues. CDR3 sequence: CASSLGLAGIQETQYF. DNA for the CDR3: TGCGCCAGCAGCTTGGGACTAGCGGGGATCCAAGAGACCCAGTACTTC.

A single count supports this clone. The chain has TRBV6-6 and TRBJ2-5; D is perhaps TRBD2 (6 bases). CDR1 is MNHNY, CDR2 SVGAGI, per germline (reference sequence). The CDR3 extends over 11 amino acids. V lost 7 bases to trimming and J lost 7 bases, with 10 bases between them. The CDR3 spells CASNQGGTQYF. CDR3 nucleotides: TGTGCCAGCAATCAGGGAGGGACCCAGTACTTC.

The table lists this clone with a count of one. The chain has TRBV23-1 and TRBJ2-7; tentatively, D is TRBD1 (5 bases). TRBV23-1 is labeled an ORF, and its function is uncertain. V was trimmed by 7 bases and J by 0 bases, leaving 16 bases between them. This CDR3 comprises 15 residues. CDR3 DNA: TGCGCCAGCACAGGTTTACAGGTGAGCTCCTACGAGCAGTACTTC. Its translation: CASTGLQVSSYEQYF.

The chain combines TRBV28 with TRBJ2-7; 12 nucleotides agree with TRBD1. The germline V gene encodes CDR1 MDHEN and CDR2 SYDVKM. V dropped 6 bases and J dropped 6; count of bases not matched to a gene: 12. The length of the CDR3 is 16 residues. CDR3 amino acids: CASRGVPGQGASEQYF. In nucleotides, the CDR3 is TGTGCCAGCAGGGGGGTTCCGGGACAGGGGGCAAGCGAGCAGTACTTC.

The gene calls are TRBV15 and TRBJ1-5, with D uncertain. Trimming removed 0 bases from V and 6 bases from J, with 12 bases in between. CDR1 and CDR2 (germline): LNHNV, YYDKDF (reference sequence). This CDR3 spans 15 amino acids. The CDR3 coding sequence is TGTGCCACCAGCAGAGATTTTCGGGTTAGTCAGCCCCAGCATTTT. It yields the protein CATSRDFRVSQPQHF.